What follows are 5 T cell receptor beta chains derived from one specimen sequenced in a study of metastatic and nonmetastatic thyroid tumors. Thyroid surgery was preceded by no treatment in any patient. TCRdb re-called the PCR reads with MiXCR. The table lists some 30,000 clones, under 30% of them singletons. Source material: blood. All receptors derive from a female donor with papillary thyroid cancer or a benign thyroid nodule (not recorded which). Some clones in this sample may be carry-over from other donors' samples.

This clone is labeled medium-sized. The chain employs TRBV2 and TRBJ2-7; 8 bases align to TRBD1. V gave up 5 bases and J gave up 3 bases; unmatched junction bases: 3. Germline CDR1 is SNHLY and CDR2 is FYNNEI. CDR3 length equals 13 residues. The CDR3 region is CASSRDRIYEQYF. The CDR3 nucleotides read TGTGCCAGCAGTAGGGACAGGATCTACGAGCAGTACTTC.

CDR3 sequence (DNA): TGTGCCAGCGGACAGGGGGCCGGCGGCTACACCTTC. Translation gives CASGQGAGGYTF. The V call is TRBV6-1, the J call TRBJ1-2, with 11 bases that match TRBD1. This CDR3 has 12 residues. CDR1 is MNHNS, CDR2 SASEGT, per germline. The V segment lost 8 bases and the J segment 8 bases; nucleotides outside the gene matches: 4.

This clone was counted only a few times. This rearrangement joins TRBV20-1 to TRBJ2-7; the D is unclear. Germline CDR1 DFQATT, CDR2 SNEGSKA (reference sequence). The V gene lost 6 bases and the J gene lost 0 bases, with 12 bases spanning the gap. The CDR3 loop spans 13 amino acids. CDR3 nucleotide sequence: TGCAGTGCGACACAAGGGTACTCCTACGAGCAGTACTTC. Translating gives CSATQGYSYEQYF.

The chain uses TRBV30 and TRBJ1-1, with 8 bases aligning to TRBD1. The trim removed 4 bases at V and 1 base at J, leaving 8 bases unmatched. CDR1 is GTSNPN and CDR2 is SVGIG in the germline V gene (reference sequence). This CDR3 has 15 residues. The CDR3 DNA reads as TGTGCCTGGATGGACTCCGGGACAGGGAACACTGAAGCTTTCTTT. This gives the protein CAWMDSGTGNTEAFF.

In nucleotides, the CDR3 is TGTGCCAGCAGTGTCCTCAGGGAGGCCACTGAAGCTTTCTTT. This translates into CASSVLREATEAFF. V usage is TRBV9 and J usage is TRBJ1-1; maybe TRBD1 (5 bases). Trimming cost V 5 bases and J 4 bases, with 15 bases left between them. CDR1 is SGDLS, CDR2 YYNGEE, per germline. The CDR3 spans 14 residues.